The following is a T cell receptor beta chain sequence with its context. This entry is derived from a study of blood T cell repertoires in COVID-19. V was cut by 3 bases and J by 4 bases, with 9 bases left in between. Germline assignment: CDR1 SQVTM and CDR2 ANQGSEA. The CDR3 spans 12 residues. Methods used by the authors: Estimation of nucleated cell counts relied on the amplification of reference gene primers. Profiling relied on immunoSEQ multiplex PCR, and the TCRdb table lists in-frame clones only, not all of them. Clonal size and the V and J genes are those of that table, whereas D and trimming came from the DNA. The table records approximately 22,000 clones, about 90% of them present only once.

The chain links TRBV29-1 to TRBJ2-5; no clear D gene. The specimen was peripheral blood. The clonotype was recovered from a man in his sixties or seventies with active COVID-19. CDR3 nucleotides: TGCAGCGTTGACTCCCCCTCAGAGACCCAGTACTTC. This translates into CSVDSPSETQYF.